The present TCR beta chain was sequenced within a study of shared clonotypes between healthy human individuals. V lost 6 bases, J lost 10 bases, and 13 bases lay in between. This CDR3 is built from 12 residues. Per germline, CDR1 MGHDK and CDR2 SYGVNS. The repertoire was sequenced with immunoSEQ multiplex PCR; TCRdb's copy has only in-frame clones and lacks some. Of almost 750,000 clones in the sample, 55% to 75% were seen once. This rearrangement joins TRBV25-1 to TRBJ2-1, with unresolved D. Sequencing was performed on memory CD4+ T cells sorted from blood. The subset was: CD45RA-negative fraction. The clonotype originates from a woman in her 30s in good health. Written as DNA, the CDR3 is TGTGCCAGCAGAGGTTTATCGCGGGAGCAGTTCTTC. This encodes CASRGLSREQFF.